This entry lists 25 T cell receptor beta chains sequenced from one sample in a study of blood T cell repertoires in COVID-19. Libraries were prepared by immunoSEQ multiplex PCR; TCRdb keeps only in-frame clonotypes and omits some of them. The sample lists 150,000 to 200,000 clones, approximately 80% occurring once. Sequenced input: PBMCs or T cells enriched from blood (not recorded which). Receptor source: a woman in her sixties who had recovered from COVID-19.

J is TRBJ2-2 and V is TRBV7-3, with 10 nucleotides matching TRBD2. CDR3 size: 16 residues. The trim removed 5 bases at V and 2 bases at J, leaving 5 bases unmatched. Germline V gives CDR1 SGHTA, CDR2 FQGTGA. The CDR3 DNA reads as TGTGCCAGCAGCCTCCAGCGGGGGGGAAACACCGGGGAGCTGTTTTTT. Translation gives CASSLQRGGNTGELFF.

The J gene is TRBJ1-4, the V gene TRBV2; D not certain. This CDR3 spans 13 amino acids. Germline values: CDR1 SNHLY, CDR2 FYNNEI. V was clipped by 7 bases and J by 7 bases, with 13 bases between them. The CDR3 reads CASTEGKGEKLFF. CDR3 DNA: TGTGCCAGCACCGAGGGCAAAGGTGAAAAACTGTTTTTT.

The chain has TRBV28 and TRBJ2-5, with D uncertain. Deletions cut 6 bases from V and 5 bases from J, with 10 bases between. CDR3 length: 12 residues. Looked up from germline, CDR1 is MDHEN and CDR2 is SYDVKM. The CDR3 is CASSPPMETQYF. In nucleotides, the CDR3 is TGTGCCAGCAGCCCCCCTATGGAGACCCAGTACTTC.

V usage is TRBV11-2 and J usage is TRBJ2-2; D may be TRBD2 (6 bases). The CDR3 consists of 18 residues. Germline V gene data show CDR1 as SGHAT and CDR2 as FQNNGV. The ends were cut back, 5 bases at V and 4 bases at J, with 23 bases in the middle. CDR3 bases: TGTGCCAGCAGCCCCCGACGCTTAGCGGAAAACCTCACCGGGGAGCTGTTTTTT. It specifies CASSPRRLAENLTGELFF.

The chain is built from TRBV7-3 and TRBJ2-6; no clear D gene. The CDR3 sequence is 16 residues long. V lost 0 bases and J lost 2, with 8 bases in between. The germline CDR1 and CDR2 sequences are SGHTA and FQGTGA. CDR3 nucleotide sequence: TGTGCCAGCAGCTTAACCCGAGACACTGGGGCCAACGTCCTGACTTTC. Protein: CASSLTRDTGANVLTF. Looking up the rest from reference TRBV7-3 and TRBJ2-6 gives the full variable domain: GAGVSQTPSNKVTEKGKYVELRCDPISGHTALYWYRQSLGQGPEFLIYFQGTGAADDSGLPNDRFFAVRPEGSVSTLKIQRTERGDSAVYLCASSLTRDTGANVLTFGAGSRLTVL.

This clone showed up just a few times. The rearrangement joins TRBV9 to TRBJ1-1, with D maybe TRBD1 (5 bases). CDR3 length: 13 residues. Germline V gene lookup returns CDR1 SGDLS and CDR2 YYNGEE. The V end was cut by 6 bases, the J end by 1 base, with 10 bases between. The CDR3 is CASNQGGNTEAFF. In DNA form, the CDR3 reads TGTGCCAGCAACCAGGGCGGGAACACTGAAGCTTTCTTT.

The chain combines TRBV7-9 with TRBJ2-1; TRBD1 matches at 7 bases. Germline trimming cut 2 bases from V and 4 bases from J; bases unmatched to any gene: 5. The germline CDR1 and CDR2 sequences are SEHNR and FQNEAQ (reference sequence). CDR3 size: 15 residues. This CDR3 reads CASSLRQGEYNEQFF. Here the CDR3 DNA reads TGTGCCAGCAGCTTACGTCAGGGGGAATACAATGAGCAGTTCTTC. Combining the CDR3 with reference TRBV7-9 and TRBJ2-1 gives the whole variable domain DTGVSQNPRHKITKRGQNVTFRCDPISEHNRLYWYRQTLGQGPEFLTYFQNEAQLEKSRLLSDRFSAERPKGSFSTLEIQRTEQGDSAMYLCASSLRQGEYNEQFFGPGTRLTVL.

The chain combines TRBV5-4 with TRBJ2-3; D not resolved. CDR3 length equals 14 residues. Between the trimmed V and J ends, which lost 0 bases and 1 base, there was a span of 6 bases. CDR1 is SGHNT, CDR2 YYREEE, per germline (reference sequence). The CDR3 nucleotides read TGTGCCAGCAGCTTGGAACGGGGCACAGATACGCAGTATTTT. As protein: CASSLERGTDTQYF.

This clone has a single count. The gene calls are TRBV19 and TRBJ1-5, with D maybe TRBD1 (6 bases). The V and J ends lost 5 bases and 2 bases respectively, with 10 bases between them. The CDR3 spans 14 residues. CDR1 is LNHDA and CDR2 is SQIVND in the germline V gene (reference sequence). CDR3 loop: CASSAAGGNQPQHF. In DNA, the CDR3 is TGTGCCAGTAGTGCGGCAGGGGGCAATCAGCCCCAGCATTTT.

The chain has TRBV6-6 and TRBJ2-7, with 7 nucleotides matching TRBD1. Unmatched junction bases numbered 8, after V lost 5 bases and J lost 1 base. Germline lookup yields CDR1 MNHNY and CDR2 SVGAGI (reference sequence). This CDR3 spans 15 amino acids. CDR3 sequence reads: CASSGPGQLSYEQYF. The CDR3 DNA is TGTGCCAGCAGTGGCCCGGGACAGTTATCCTACGAGCAGTACTTC.

To note about this clone: Different DNA sequences within this sample yield the same CDR3. The CDR3 loop is CASSLWLAVQETQYF. CDR3 DNA: TGCGCCAGCAGCTTGTGGCTAGCGGTACAAGAGACCCAGTACTTC. The gene calls are TRBV5-1 and TRBJ2-5, with 7 positions matching TRBD2. This CDR3 is built from 15 residues. Trimming removed 1 base from V and 2 bases from J; junction bases left unmatched: 5. Germline assignment: CDR1 SGHRS and CDR2 YFSETQ.

V is TRBV3-1 (or the pseudogene TRBV3-2) and J is TRBJ2-7; 7 bases match TRBD1. Trimming removed 3 bases from V and 1 base from J; junction bases left unmatched: 9. The CDR3 has 16 amino acids. Germline V CDR1 and CDR2: LGHDT, YNNKEL (reference sequence). CDR3 in amino acids: CASSHLHRGRSYEQYF. CDR3 DNA: TGTGCCAGCAGCCACCTTCACAGGGGTCGGTCCTACGAGCAGTACTTC.

This sequence joins TRBV4-1 and TRBJ1-6, with D possibly TRBD1 on 5 matching bases. Germline lookup yields CDR1 MGHRA and CDR2 YSYEKL. V was cut by 1 base and J by 7 bases, with 14 bases left in between. The CDR3 has 16 residues. For the CDR3, the DNA is TGCGCCAGCAGCCAAGGAGGAGGGGCGCGAAATTCACCCCTCCACTTT. It codes for CASSQGGGARNSPLHF.

The chain joins TRBV2 to TRBJ1-1, with D unclear. In germline, CDR1 is SNHLY, CDR2 FYNNEI. V shed 2 bases and J shed 7 bases, with 8 bases lying between them. The CDR3 covers 12 residues. CDR3 region: CASSEIRDEAFF. DNA of the CDR3: TGTGCCAGCAGTGAAATCCGGGATGAAGCTTTCTTT. Together with reference TRBV2 and TRBJ1-1, the CDR3 gives the full variable domain: EPEVTQTPSHQVTQMGQEVILRCVPISNHLYFYWYRQILGQKVEFLVSFYNNEISEKSEIFDDQFSVERPDGSNFTLKIRSTKLEDSAMYFCASSEIRDEAFFGQGTRLTVV.

V and J are TRBV11-1 and TRBJ2-2; D unclear. V was pared by 1 base and J by 5 bases, with 8 bases between. Per germline, CDR1 SGHAT and CDR2 FQDESV (reference sequence). The length of the CDR3 is 14 residues. CDR3 nucleotides: TGTGCCAGCAGCTTAGTGGCAGGAACCGGGGAGCTGTTTTTT. Residues: CASSLVAGTGELFF.

The J gene is TRBJ1-6, the V gene TRBV18; D possibly corresponds to TRBD1 (6 bases). In germline, CDR1 is KGHSH, CDR2 LQKENI. The CDR3 sequence is 15 residues long. V was trimmed by 3 bases and J by 5 bases, leaving 11 bases between them. The CDR3 sequence: CASSPNRANNSPLHF. As DNA, the CDR3 is TGTGCCAGCTCACCCAACAGGGCTAATAATTCACCCCTCCACTTT.

This clone was counted between two and nine times. This sequence joins TRBV14 and TRBJ2-5; 11 nucleotides line up with TRBD2. Germline CDR1 is SGHDN and CDR2 is FVKESK. V shed 4 bases, J shed 2 bases, and the junction held 3 bases outside the gene matches. The CDR3 runs 15 residues. The CDR3 is CASSLLAGGQETQYF. The CDR3 coding sequence is TGTGCCAGCAGCCTTCTAGCGGGGGGACAAGAGACCCAGTACTTC.

The gene calls are TRBV30 and TRBJ2-1; TRBD1 agrees at 9 bases. This CDR3 is built from 16 residues. Germline CDR1 and CDR2: GTSNPN and SVGIG (reference sequence). Unmatched junction bases numbered 6, after V lost 0 bases and J lost 3 bases. The CDR3 DNA follows: TGTGCCTGGAGTGTCGAATCGGACAGGGGCTACAATGAGCAGTTCTTC. This sequence encodes CAWSVESDRGYNEQFF.

The V call is TRBV18, the J call TRBJ2-7; a possible D gene is TRBD1 (5 bases). Germline V lookup: CDR1 KGHSH, CDR2 LQKENI. The CDR3 length is 14 residues. V was clipped by 1 base and J by 1 base, with 8 bases between them. The CDR3 DNA reads as TGTGCCAGCTCACCACTAGGACATTCCTACGAGCAGTACTTC. Amino acids: CASSPLGHSYEQYF.

The chain links TRBV3-1 (or the pseudogene TRBV3-2) to TRBJ1-1, with D possibly TRBD1 on 5 matching bases. CDR1 LGHDT and CDR2 YNNKEL come from the germline V gene (reference sequence). There are 16 residues in the CDR3. With 1 base removed from V and 1 base from J, the gap between germline ends came to 13 bases. In DNA form, the CDR3 reads TGTGCCAGCAGCCAAGCCCCCCAGGGCGAGAACACTGAAGCTTTCTTT. This sequence encodes CASSQAPQGENTEAFF.

The V call is TRBV5-1, the J call TRBJ1-1; 11 positions agree with TRBD1. This CDR3 contains 16 residues. The V and J ends lost 3 bases and 2 bases, in that order; junction bases with no gene match: 6. CDR1 SGHRS and CDR2 YFSETQ come from the germline V gene. The CDR3 spells CASSYGQGAINTEAFF. The CDR3 DNA sequence: TGCGCCAGCAGCTATGGACAGGGGGCTATAAACACTGAAGCTTTCTTT.

The chain links TRBV5-5 to TRBJ2-4; D call uncertain. The CDR3 extends over 14 amino acids. Germline V gene data show CDR1 as SGHKS and CDR2 as YYEKEE (reference sequence). The V end lost 1 base, the J end lost 6 bases, and 11 bases lay between the germline ends. The CDR3 nucleotides are TGTGCCAGCAGCTTGAAGTTCCCGGGAAACATTCAGTACTTC. This gives the protein CASSLKFPGNIQYF.

This clone was found once. This sequence joins TRBV10-3 and TRBJ1-3; 9 nucleotides line up with TRBD1. Germline V gene sequence: CDR1 ENHRY, CDR2 SYGVKD. The junction had 4 bases not matched to a gene; V was cut back by 6 bases and J by 1 base. The CDR3 consists of 15 residues. The chain's CDR3 is CAIRAGTGSGNTIYF. Here the CDR3 DNA reads TGTGCCATCAGGGCGGGGACAGGGTCTGGAAACACCATATATTTT.

The chain recombines TRBV14 with TRBJ1-2; D not resolved. The CDR3 contains 14 residues. V shed 1 base and J shed 3 bases, with 9 bases lying between them. Per the germline V gene, CDR1 is SGHDN and CDR2 is FVKESK. Here the CDR3 DNA reads TGTGCCAGCAGCCAAGGCGAGGTTTACTATGGCTACACCTTC. It yields the protein CASSQGEVYYGYTF.

The chain employs TRBV3-1 (or the pseudogene TRBV3-2) and TRBJ2-1; 8 positions agree with TRBD2. The CDR3 totals 16 residues. V dropped 7 bases and J dropped 1; count of bases not matched to a gene: 9. Germline assignment: CDR1 LGHDT and CDR2 YNNKEL (reference sequence). CDR3 in DNA: TGTGCCAGCACGTCAAGACGGGGGGGGTCCTACAATGAGCAGTTCTTC. This gives the protein CASTSRRGGSYNEQFF.